This T cell receptor (beta chain) was recovered during a study of regulatory T cells in long-lasting Graves disease (dated by TCRdb to about 2021). Study-level background: Antithyroid drugs had been taken for less than 3 months by newly diagnosed Graves' disease patients. Peripheral blood TCR sequencing and RNA sequencing compared persistent Graves' disease patients with newly diagnosed Graves' disease patients. The study took place in China and was registered as a clinical trial. A total of some 35 samples underwent TCR sequencing, from about 13 patients with persistent Graves' disease and approximately 20 patients with newly diagnosed Graves' disease.

What the time point label conveys for this sample: newly diagnosed GD, antithyroid drugs for less than 3 months. RNA was extracted from PBMCs in TRIzol for both TCR sequencing and RNA sequencing. The diagnosis of Graves' disease followed American Thyroid Association guidelines. Recruitment of patients was carried out at an endocrinology department in Xi'an, China. From each patient, 7.5 to 10 milliliters of peripheral blood was collected into an EDTA anticoagulant tube. Ficoll Paque Plus density gradient separation was used to isolate PBMCs, and no additional T cell sorting was done. An Agilent 2100 Bioanalyzer and agarose gel were used to assess RNA quality, and a NanoDrop 2000 was used to measure RNA concentration. Receptor amplification or capture employed multiplex PCR. The sequencer was an Illumina HiSeq 4000. CDR3 regions were amplified by Arm-PCR with iRepertoire HTBI primers to construct TCR beta libraries. Before sequencing, the PCR products underwent gel purification. The original pipeline was this. Gene usage analysis of CDR3 amino acid clonotypes relied on the 55 to 80 TRBV and 13 to 15 TRBJ segments identified across samples. COPE and FqMerger were used to merge filtered high-quality paired reads into contigs. Contigs were aligned with BLAST to IMGT TRBV, TRBD and TRBJ reference genes, and CDR3 was defined per IMGT. Clonotypes above 0.1% frequency were classified as highly expanded clones. Shannon entropy served as the measure of repertoire diversity, while the Gini coefficient captured V-J evenness. Clonotypes shared by more than one individual were considered public. TCRdb trimmed public reads at Q25 via fastp, called clones via MiXCR and kept in-frame beta chains. Records with the same CDR3 protein are collapsed into one entry carrying the most frequent genes and DNA. The V and J calls and clone size are TCRdb's, not the authors'. Within this sample are more than 400,000 distinct CDR3 sequences, with roughly 15% of them counted one time only. Of the sample, around 11% falls within the top ten clones.

What the authors observed across the whole study: Lower TCR Shannon entropy and fewer highly expanded clones were observed in persistent Graves' disease patients than in newly diagnosed patients, which suggested clonal expansion. Patients with persistent disease shared more public clonotypes (approximately 2,500) than newly diagnosed patients did (966). Only the TCR beta chain was sequenced and analyzed. The small sample size was acknowledged by the authors as a limitation that may reduce accuracy. Peripheral blood alone was examined, since thyroid tissue, which constituted the primary lesion, could not be accessed.

There are many counts of this clonotype. The target of this receptor is not known. Within one base of it there is no much larger clone, and no base qualities were kept. This same sample was also taken into another study, of T cells in Graves' hyperthyroidism and ophthalmopathy. Per that second paper: Stable Graves' hyperthyroidism was defined as the absence of progression to ophthalmopathy over 18 months of follow-up. Hyperthyroidism patients were newly diagnosed, had a disease duration of under 2 months, and were aged 18 to 65 years. The study excluded patients with uncontrolled infections, other autoimmune diseases, pregnancy or lactation. Clinical symptoms, serum thyroxine and TRAb, thyroid ultrasound, and orbital computed tomography formed the basis for the diagnoses. The first round of RT-PCR for the TCR CDR3 was performed with the HTBI primer set and the Qiagen OneStep RT-PCR kit. Most expanded thyroid clonotypes (frequency above 0.001) were also detected in blood, a finding suggesting that blood repertoires may reflect thyroid immune responses. A model built on a 13 V-J signature distinguished ophthalmopathy from stable hyperthyroidism, reaching roughly 88% sensitivity and about 81% specificity in cross-validation and 80%/75% in testing. In validation, the model predicted progression to ophthalmopathy with around 71% sensitivity and over 72% specificity, a median of about 6 months before onset. To identify distinguishing TCR V-J signatures, a discovery cohort of about 95 patients was used, comprising under 45 with Graves' ophthalmopathy and some 57 with stable Graves' hyperthyroidism. Prospective prediction of ophthalmopathy was tested in an independent validation cohort of about 19 hyperthyroidism patients and approximately 17 patients who later progressed to ophthalmopathy. For training and testing, the roughly 97 patients in the discovery cohort were randomly divided in a 7:3 ratio. In addition, the study compared T-cell repertoires in thyroid tissue and in blood from six Graves' hyperthyroidism patients. Following sampling, methimazole starting at 30 mg daily was given to hyperthyroidism patients, and high-dose intravenous methylprednisolone was given to ophthalmopathy patients. Libraries were constructed in a second round of multiplex PCR, after which size selection and purification were carried out. Paired-end sequencing of the libraries was performed with 100 bp reads on an Illumina HiSeq2000. SOAPnuke was used to process the raw data, removing reads that contained adapters or uncalled bases, had a mean Phred below 15, or lacked an exact match to the constant primer or identifier. High-quality paired reads were merged using COPE v1.2.5, and each unique nucleotide sequence was defined as a clonotype. MiTCR v1.1 was used to align the clonotypes against IMGT TRBV, TRBD and TRBJ reference segments. Only V-J combinations with frequency above 0.0001, covering 99% to 99.2% of repertoires, were analysed. The TCS score was defined as the ratio of F50 (clonal expansion) to E x V (chaos), calculated using BLOSUM62-based TCRdist between CDR3 peptides within each V-J. Welch's t-statistics and random forest reduced 500 to 550 V-J features to 10 to 15, which were used in a naive Bayes classifier (R e1071). No statistical method was used to fix the sample size in advance, and group allocation was not hidden from the investigators. TCR Vbeta CDR3 sequencing of roughly 140 peripheral blood samples (under 45 ophthalmopathy, about 74 hyperthyroidism and roughly 17 progressor patients) is reported in the paper.

This receptor was obtained from a woman aged 30 to 39 with Graves disease. Donor details come from another sample of the same person, matched by shared clones. This specimen was peripheral blood mononuclear cells (PBMCs), taken at new diagnosis, from a patient treated with antithyroid drugs.

The CDR3 loop reads CAWSVAGARYGYTF. The bases read TGTGCCTGGAGTGTTGCGGGGGCGCGGTATGGCTACACCTTC. In this chain, TRBV30 is recombined with TRBJ1-2, with a tentative D gene TRBD1 over 6 matching bases. Including the terminal cysteine and phenylalanine, the CDR3 comprises 14 residues. The CDR3 DNA has 42 bases and is translated from base 1. V gives up 0 bases and J gives up 5 bases, and the segment between their germline ends measures 13 bases. The germline V gene (reference sequence) supplies CDR1 GTSNPN and CDR2 SVGIG.